These 13 T cell receptor beta chains share one sample of origin, sequenced in a study of blood T cells in healthy people across ages. Using a J-beta primer mix together with a sample-barcoded 5' primer, a second PCR was run for 7 to 11 cycles. TCRdb itself ran the 5' RACE reads through MiXCR, one entry per CDR3 protein. The sample includes about 1.4 million distinct CDR3 sequences, 45% to 70% of them seen just once. The specimen sequenced was blood. The receptors were sampled from a young man in good health.

A few counts support this clonotype. The J gene is TRBJ1-2, the V gene TRBV25-1; unclear D gene. The CDR3 totals 12 residues. The germline CDR1 and CDR2 sequences are MGHDK and SYGVNS. Between the trimmed V and J ends, which lost 0 bases and 7 bases, there was a span of 6 bases. CDR3 protein: CASSEYHSGYTF. In DNA form, the CDR3 reads TGTGCCAGCAGTGAATACCACTCTGGCTACACCTTC.

The V and J genes are TRBV14 and TRBJ2-4; perhaps TRBD1 as D (5 bases). The J call may be faulty, since TRBJ2-7 better matches the DNA end. The CDR3 consists of 16 residues. The germline gives CDR1 SGHDN, CDR2 FVKESK. CDR3 region: CASSQDRDGLSYEQYF. The CDR3 DNA sequence: TGTGCCAGCAGCCAAGACAGGGATGGTCTATCCTACGAGCAGTACTTC.

This clonotype was seen a handful of times. The chain has TRBV29-1 and TRBJ2-7; a weak D match, TRBD1 (6 bases). V was shortened by 6 bases and J by 1 base, with 13 bases between the two germline ends. Germline CDR1 and CDR2: SQVTM and ANQGSEA. This CDR3 has 13 residues. This CDR3 is CSVDPTGSYEQYF. The CDR3 nucleotides read TGCAGCGTGGATCCTACAGGGTCCTACGAGCAGTACTTC.

This clonotype was seen more than once but under ten times. This sequence joins TRBV4-1 and TRBJ1-2; D ambiguous. The V gene's germline CDR1 is MGHRA and CDR2 YSYEKL. V was shortened by 1 base and J by 4 bases, with 10 bases between the two germline ends. The length of the CDR3 is 14 residues. DNA for the CDR3: TGCGCCAGCAGCCAAGCCTCGCAGCTCTATGGCTACACCTTC. The encoded protein is CASSQASQLYGYTF.

The chain recombines TRBV2 with TRBJ2-7, with a weak D call TRBD1 (5 bases). The CDR3 runs to 16 residues. The germline CDR1 and CDR2 sequences are SNHLY and FYNNEI. Trimming removed 6 bases from V and 1 base from J, with 19 bases in between. CDR3 in amino acids: CASRMPPGAESYEQYF. The CDR3, as DNA: TGTGCCAGCAGGATGCCCCCTGGGGCGGAATCCTACGAGCAGTACTTC.

This clonotype appeared a single time. This chain links TRBV12-3 or TRBV12-4 with TRBJ2-5; D is possibly TRBD2 (5 bases). Between the trimmed V and J ends, which lost 3 bases and 9 bases, there was a span of 17 bases. The length of the CDR3 is 14 residues. CDR3: CASSFEGAYLPQYF. The CDR3 bases are TGTGCCAGCAGTTTTGAGGGAGCCTATCTGCCCCAGTACTTC.

This clonotype was seen a few times. This chain uses TRBV29-1 with TRBJ1-1, with D perhaps TRBD1 (5 bases). V was shortened by 5 bases and J by 7 bases, with 17 bases between the two germline ends. The CDR3 has 13 amino acids. Germline CDR1 reads SQVTM; CDR2 reads ANQGSEA. The CDR3 sequence: CSVIFGGVDEAFF. CDR3 nucleotide sequence: TGCAGCGTTATTTTCGGAGGGGTGGATGAAGCTTTCTTT.

The V and J genes are TRBV20-1 and TRBJ2-5; 9 bases are a match to TRBD2. CDR3 length: 13 amino acids. Germline V gene data show CDR1 as DFQATT and CDR2 as SNEGSKA (reference sequence). V was pared by 1 base and J by 11 bases, with 8 bases of the junction left unmatched. The CDR3 nucleotides read TGCAGTGCTAGAGTCAGCGGGAGGAATGAGCAGTACTTC. Amino acids: CSARVSGRNEQYF.

The chain has TRBV4-2 and TRBJ2-4; D perhaps matches TRBD2 (5 bases). Germline V gene lookup returns CDR1 LGHNA and CDR2 YNFKEQ. This CDR3 comprises 15 residues. Trimming left V 2 bases short and J 13 bases short, with 21 bases between. The CDR3 DNA sequence: TGTGCCAGCAGCCAACAAGATAAGGCCTCCTGGGAGCAGTACTTC. It yields the protein CASSQQDKASWEQYF.

The chain combines TRBV2 with TRBJ1-5; weak D call: TRBD1 (5 bases). Trimming pared 7 bases from V and 3 bases from J, leaving 13 bases between. The CDR3 totals 14 residues. The V gene's germline CDR1 is SNHLY and CDR2 FYNNEI. CDR3 bases: TGTGCCAGCAACCGGGAGGGGCCCAATCAGCCCCAGCATTTT. The encoded protein is CASNREGPNQPQHF.

This chain's CDR3 is CASSSSGTLQETQYF. CDR3 coding DNA: TGTGCCAGCAGTTCTTCCGGGACCTTGCAAGAGACCCAGTACTTC. This rearrangement joins TRBV12-3 or TRBV12-4 to TRBJ2-5; the D gene could be TRBD1 or TRBD2 (5 bases each). V dropped 4 bases and J dropped 2 bases, with 14 bases sitting between them. The CDR3 contains 15 residues.

Written as DNA, the CDR3 is TGCAGCGTTGAAACCCGGGACACGGAGGACTACGAGCAGTACTTC. Protein: CSVETRDTEDYEQYF. The V call is TRBV29-1, the J call TRBJ2-7; tentatively, D is TRBD1 (6 bases). Germline lookup yields CDR1 SQVTM and CDR2 ANQGSEA. This CDR3 spans 15 amino acids. V was pared by 2 bases and J by 3 bases, with 17 bases between.

This sequence joins TRBV10-3 and TRBJ2-7; D assignment may be TRBD1 or TRBD2 (5 bases each). Trimming took off 4 bases at V and 3 bases at J, with 10 bases between the two ends. Germline V lookup: CDR1 ENHRY, CDR2 SYGVKD. There are 13 residues in the CDR3. CDR3 protein: CAISAGQDYEQYF. CDR3 nucleotide sequence: TGTGCCATCAGTGCGGGGCAGGACTACGAGCAGTACTTC.